These 10 T cell receptor beta chains originate from one sample sequenced in a study of cytomegalovirus exposure and HLA in healthy donors. The PCR made use of 60 Vbeta and 13 Jbeta primers. TCRdb's copy holds only in-frame clones and misses some; the assay was immunoSEQ multiplex PCR. The table lists about 100,000 clones, 65% to 80% of them singletons. Sequencing input: PBMCs. The source of these receptors is a woman aged 18-29 years in good health and CMV-seropositive.

The chain carries TRBV7-3 and TRBJ2-1; TRBD2 matches at 9 bases. This CDR3 has 16 amino acids. Germline CDR1 and CDR2: SGHTA and FQGTGA. V dropped 5 bases and J dropped 10; count of bases not matched to a gene: 15. The CDR3 sequence: CASSPSGSGSLREQFF. The DNA of the CDR3 is TGTGCCAGCAGCCCCAGCGGTAGCGGGAGCTTAAGGGAGCAGTTCTTC.

The chain carries TRBV7-9 and TRBJ1-6; maybe TRBD1 (5 bases). The CDR3 sequence is 16 residues long. V was cut by 8 bases and J by 4 bases, with 18 bases left in between. Germline CDR1 SEHNR, CDR2 FQNEAQ (reference sequence). The CDR3 loop is CASLPREGPYNSPLHF. The CDR3 coding sequence is TGTGCCAGCCTCCCGAGGGAGGGACCATATAATTCACCCCTCCACTTT.

The chain carries TRBV11-2 and TRBJ2-1; TRBD2 agrees at 7 bases. The CDR3 runs 14 residues. Germline assignment: CDR1 SGHAT and CDR2 FQNNGV. The J segment lost 10 bases and the V segment lost 2 bases, leaving 8 bases of the junction unmatched. DNA for the CDR3: TGTGCCAGCAGCTTAAAATTGCGGGGGACCGAGCAGTTCTTC. This encodes CASSLKLRGTEQFF.

This chain links TRBV5-1 with TRBJ2-1; TRBD2 agrees at 10 bases. Germline V gene lookup returns CDR1 SGHRS and CDR2 YFSETQ. The CDR3 consists of 18 residues. V shed 4 bases, J shed 0 bases, and the junction held 10 bases outside the gene matches. This CDR3 is CASSHTAGGPGSYNEQFF. The CDR3 nucleotides read TGCGCCAGCAGCCACACAGCGGGAGGGCCCGGCTCCTACAATGAGCAGTTCTTC.

The chain employs TRBV5-6 and TRBJ1-2, with 12 bases fitting TRBD1. Germline CDR1 is SGHDT and CDR2 is YYEEEE. This CDR3 has 15 residues. The V and J ends lost 0 bases and 14 bases, in that order; junction bases with no gene match: 11. CDR3 DNA sequence: TGTGCCAGCAGCTTGGCCGGGACAGGGGGCAGTCAGCTAACCTTC. It specifies CASSLAGTGGSQLTF. Together with reference TRBV5-6 and TRBJ1-2, the CDR3 gives the full variable domain: DAGVTQSPTHLIKTRGQQVTLRCSPKSGHDTVSWYQQALGQGPQFIFQYYEEEERQRGNFPDRFSGHQFPNYSSELNVNALLLGDSALYLCASSLAGTGGSQLTFGSGTRLTVV.

This rearrangement joins TRBV15 to TRBJ1-6; 7 bases agree with TRBD1. Trimming removed 0 bases from V and 10 bases from J; junction bases left unmatched: 15. The CDR3 has 18 residues. Germline V gives CDR1 LNHNV, CDR2 YYDKDF (reference sequence). The CDR3 protein is CATSRDPLGPSGGSPLHF. CDR3 coding DNA: TGTGCCACCAGCAGAGATCCTTTGGGGCCCTCAGGGGGATCACCCCTCCACTTT.

The genes are TRBV19 and TRBJ1-2; perhaps TRBD1 as D (5 bases). CDR1 is LNHDA and CDR2 is SQIVND in the germline V gene (reference sequence). The CDR3 contains 16 residues. Trimming left V 4 bases short and J 2 bases short, with 17 bases between. The CDR3 is CASSTRGTGGNYGYTF. The CDR3 DNA is TGTGCCAGTAGTACGAGAGGAACAGGAGGGAACTATGGCTACACCTTC.

V gene TRBV4-3 combines with J gene TRBJ1-4; the D is unclear. The CDR3 is made up of 14 amino acids. Per germline, CDR1 LGHNA and CDR2 YSLEER. The V end lost 3 bases, the J end lost 4 bases, and 9 bases lay between the germline ends. The CDR3 nucleotides are TGCGCCAGCAGCCAGGCGGGCGGTAATGAAAAACTGTTTTTT. Residues: CASSQAGGNEKLFF.

The chain employs TRBV6-5 and TRBJ2-5, with D perhaps TRBD1 (6 bases). V gave up 7 bases and J gave up 7 bases, with 10 bases separating them. Per the germline V gene, CDR1 is MNHEY and CDR2 is SVGAGI. The CDR3 sequence is 11 residues long. The CDR3 here is CASKGVGTQYF. In nucleotides, the CDR3 is TGTGCCAGCAAGGGGGTCGGGACCCAGTACTTC.

The rearrangement joins TRBV15 to TRBJ2-3; 9 bases match TRBD2. CDR1 and CDR2 from the germline V gene are LNHNV and YYDKDF (reference sequence). The ends lost 10 bases at V and 5 bases at J; junction bases unmatched: 7. The CDR3 has 13 residues. CDR3 sequence (DNA): TGTGCCAGCCACAATAGCGGGGGAGATACGCAGTATTTT. It encodes CASHNSGGDTQYF.